Listed here are 23 T cell receptor beta chains from one sample, sequenced in a study of cytomegalovirus exposure and HLA in healthy donors. This PCR relied on a set of 60 Vbeta primers and 13 Jbeta primers. Sequencing used immunoSEQ multiplex PCR; TCRdb keeps in-frame clones, though not all of them. The table shows 90,000 to 140,000 clones, with 60% to 85% occurring only once. Input material: PBMCs. Receptor source: a man aged 35 to 55 in good health and CMV-seronegative.

Of note for this clone: Other nucleotide sequences in the sample specify the same CDR3. V gene TRBV27 combines with J gene TRBJ2-7; 8 nucleotides match TRBD1. Germline assignment: CDR1 MNHEY and CDR2 SMNVEV (reference sequence). The J segment lost 1 base and the V segment lost 5 bases, leaving 4 bases of the junction unmatched. The CDR3 runs to 14 residues. This CDR3 reads CASSLRQGSYEQYF. The CDR3 DNA is TGTGCCAGCAGTCTGAGACAGGGGTCCTACGAGCAGTACTTC.

The rearrangement joins TRBV29-1 to TRBJ2-7; the D gene is possibly TRBD2 (5 bases). The CDR3 runs 11 residues. Germline-derived CDR1 and CDR2 are SQVTM and ANQGSEA. The V and J ends lost 5 bases and 3 bases respectively, with 8 bases between them. The CDR3 here is CSVNGGYEQYF. CDR3 DNA: TGCAGCGTTAACGGAGGCTACGAGCAGTACTTC.

This clone was recorded only once. The genes are TRBV27 and TRBJ2-1, with 7 bases matching TRBD1. After removal of 1 base from V and 5 bases from J, the junction contained 5 bases not matched to a gene. CDR1 MNHEY and CDR2 SMNVEV come from the germline V gene (reference sequence). This CDR3 contains 15 residues. CDR3 amino acids: CASSLLDRDDNEQFF. CDR3 coding DNA: TGTGCCAGCAGTTTATTAGACAGGGACGACAATGAGCAGTTCTTC.

This clone appeared a few times. V is TRBV19 and J is TRBJ2-5; a weak D match, TRBD2 (6 bases). The CDR3 is made up of 17 amino acids. Germline CDR1 and CDR2: LNHDA and SQIVND (reference sequence). V shed 1 base and J shed 2 bases, with 17 bases lying between them. The CDR3 region has the DNA TGTGCCAGTAGTATAGGATCCCTAGCGCTACTTCAAGAGACCCAGTACTTC. This encodes CASSIGSLALLQETQYF.

The chain combines TRBV19 with TRBJ2-1; 9 bases line up with TRBD1. V lost 5 bases to trimming and J lost 7 bases; unmatched junction nucleotides: 9. From germline, CDR1 is LNHDA and CDR2 SQIVND (reference sequence). CDR3 length: 15 amino acids. CDR3 nucleotides: TGTGCCAGTAGTGCCCAAACAGGGACAGGGAATGAGCAGTTCTTC. It translates to CASSAQTGTGNEQFF.

V gene TRBV7-2 combines with J gene TRBJ2-5; TRBD2 matches at 8 bases. Per germline, CDR1 SGHTA and CDR2 FQGNSA. Unmatched junction bases numbered 8, after V lost 3 bases and J lost 5 bases. CDR3 length equals 15 residues. CDR3 sequence reads: CASSFDTGGLETQYF. In DNA, the CDR3 is TGTGCCAGCAGCTTCGACACGGGGGGGCTGGAGACCCAGTACTTC.

CDR3 nucleotide sequence: TGCGCCAGCAGCATAGAAAAATCTCGGGGGGAGACCCAGTACTTC. As protein: CASSIEKSRGETQYF. The chain combines TRBV5-1 with TRBJ2-5; a possible D gene is TRBD2 (6 bases). CDR1 and CDR2 (germline): SGHRS, YFSETQ. CDR3 length: 15 amino acids. V was pared by 4 bases and J by 5 bases, with 18 bases between.

This rearrangement joins TRBV2 to TRBJ1-2, with D uncertain. Trimming left V 0 bases short and J 7 bases short, with 6 bases between. The CDR3 runs 12 residues. Germline lookup yields CDR1 SNHLY and CDR2 FYNNEI. The CDR3 loop reads CASSEATSGYTF. For the CDR3, the DNA is TGTGCCAGCAGTGAAGCGACAAGTGGCTACACCTTC.

The rearrangement uses TRBV7-9 and TRBJ2-3; 10 bases line up with TRBD2. With V trimmed by 3 bases and J by 4 bases, 4 bases remained unmatched. Germline values: CDR1 SEHNR, CDR2 FQNEAQ (reference sequence). CDR3 length equals 15 residues. The CDR3 coding sequence is TGTGCCAGCAGCTTTATAGCGGGGGGCGCAGATACGCAGTATTTT. This encodes CASSFIAGGADTQYF.

The chain recombines TRBV29-1 with TRBJ2-6, with a tentative D call TRBD1 (6 bases). The germline gives CDR1 SQVTM, CDR2 ANQGSEA. There are 13 residues in the CDR3. V lost 6 bases and J 1 base, leaving 7 bases between the germline ends. The CDR3 coding sequence is TGCAGCGTCAGGGGATCTGGGGCCAACGTCCTGACTTTC. As protein: CSVRGSGANVLTF.

A remark on this clone: Other DNA sequences from this sample encode an identical CDR3 as well. V gene TRBV29-1 combines with J gene TRBJ1-3; D is unclear. V lost 7 bases and J lost 0, with 13 bases in between. Germline loops: CDR1 SQVTM, CDR2 ANQGSEA. The CDR3 totals 14 residues. The CDR3 region is CSARTGSSGNTIYF. The CDR3 DNA reads as TGCAGCGCTCGGACGGGGAGCTCTGGAAACACCATATATTTT.

The chain carries TRBV2 and TRBJ2-7, with a possible D match to TRBD1 (7 bases). Germline assignment: CDR1 SNHLY and CDR2 FYNNEI. The CDR3 consists of 13 residues. V lost 3 bases, J lost 7 bases, and 13 bases lay in between. CDR3: CASSDARGEEQYF. The CDR3 DNA reads TGTGCCAGCAGTGACGCCAGGGGGGAAGAGCAGTACTTC.

In its sample, this clone was seen a few times. The J gene is TRBJ1-1, the V gene TRBV18; 11 bases agree with TRBD1. V shed 4 bases and J 2 bases; nucleotides not matched to a gene: 3. From germline, CDR1 is KGHSH and CDR2 LQKENI. The CDR3 is 15 amino acids. The CDR3 nucleotides are TGTGCCAGCTCACTAGGGACAGGGGGTAACACTGAAGCTTTCTTT. This codes for CASSLGTGGNTEAFF.

J is TRBJ1-1 and V is TRBV7-6; D might be TRBD1 (6 bases). Germline V gene data show CDR1 as SGHVS and CDR2 as FNYEAQ. Trimming left V 3 bases short and J 6 bases short, with 20 bases between. The CDR3 loop spans 16 amino acids. As DNA, the CDR3 is TGTGCCAGCAGCTTCGTGGGGGGGGCTTTGTCTGCTGAAGCTTTCTTT. Encoded protein: CASSFVGGALSAEAFF.

The gene calls are TRBV11-3 and TRBJ1-1, with 7 bases fitting TRBD1. The CDR3 consists of 14 residues. Germline lookup yields CDR1 SGHNT and CDR2 YENEEA. J gave up 11 bases and V 6 bases, and 15 bases lay outside the gene matches. The CDR3 sequence is CASSFTGTEKDAFF. The CDR3 coding sequence is TGTGCCAGCAGTTTCACCGGGACAGAAAAAGATGCTTTCTTT.

The chain joins TRBV19 to TRBJ2-3; D remains unclear. CDR1 and CDR2 (germline): LNHDA, SQIVND (reference sequence). The CDR3 consists of 11 residues. The V end lost 4 bases, the J end lost 6 bases, and 5 bases lay between the germline ends. In DNA, the CDR3 is TGTGCCAGTAGTACCCGGGATACGCAGTATTTT. It codes for CASSTRDTQYF. The complete variable domain, with remaining parts taken from reference TRBV19 and TRBJ2-3, reads DGGITQSPKYLFRKEGQNVTLSCEQNLNHDAMYWYRQDPGQGLRLIYYSQIVNDFQKGDIAEGYSVSREKKESFPLTVTSAQKNPTAFYLCASSTRDTQYFGPGTRLTVL.

This chain links TRBV7-9 with TRBJ2-2; 7 nucleotides align to TRBD2. This CDR3 spans 17 amino acids. Germline lookup yields CDR1 SEHNR and CDR2 FQNEAQ (reference sequence). Trimming took 5 bases from V and 0 from J; bases not matched to a gene: 9. CDR3 DNA: TGTGCCAGCAGCCCACCCCGGGGAGGGGCGAACACCGGGGAGCTGTTTTTT. It encodes CASSPPRGGANTGELFF.

The chain uses TRBV6-5 and TRBJ2-7; D possibly corresponds to TRBD2 (6 bases). The V gene's germline CDR1 is MNHEY and CDR2 SVGAGI. V was cut by 7 bases and J by 6 bases, with 16 bases left in between. The CDR3 has 13 residues. The CDR3, as DNA: TGTGCCAGCAATGGGGCGGGAAGTGGCGAGCAGTACTTC. This sequence encodes CASNGAGSGEQYF.

The chain is built from TRBV4-3 and TRBJ1-5; a weak D match, TRBD1 (5 bases). Germline CDR1 LGHNA, CDR2 YSLEER. V lost 5 bases to trimming and J lost 4 bases, with 15 bases between them. The CDR3 sequence is 15 residues long. CDR3 residues: CASSIDSGLNQPQHF. The CDR3 DNA reads TGCGCCAGCAGCATCGACTCAGGGTTGAATCAGCCCCAGCATTTT.

The J gene is TRBJ2-1, the V gene TRBV11-2; TRBD2 aligns across 11 bases. Looked up from germline, CDR1 is SGHAT and CDR2 is FQNNGV. The V segment lost 2 bases and the J segment 7 bases; nucleotides outside the gene matches: 1. The CDR3 has 14 amino acids. The CDR3 reads CASSLIAGGNEQFF. The CDR3 bases are TGTGCCAGCAGCTTAATAGCGGGAGGGAATGAGCAGTTCTTC.

V gene TRBV11-3 combines with J gene TRBJ2-1; 9 nucleotides line up with TRBD1. V lost 5 bases, J lost 5 bases, and 7 bases stayed unmatched. Germline lookup yields CDR1 SGHNT and CDR2 YENEEA. This CDR3 spans 15 amino acids. This chain's CDR3 is CASSPWGQGDNEQFF. The CDR3 DNA reads TGTGCCAGCAGCCCTTGGGGACAGGGTGACAATGAGCAGTTCTTC.

This sequence joins TRBV14 and TRBJ2-1; D ambiguous. V was shortened by 0 bases and J by 7 bases, with 16 bases between the two germline ends. Germline lookup yields CDR1 SGHDN and CDR2 FVKESK. The CDR3 runs to 16 residues. CDR3 amino acids: CASSQDLMAARNEQFF. The DNA for the CDR3 is TGTGCCAGCAGCCAAGATCTGATGGCGGCGAGAAATGAGCAGTTCTTC.

This chain uses TRBV4-1 with TRBJ1-6; D call uncertain. Germline CDR1 reads MGHRA; CDR2 reads YSYEKL. The V end lost 1 base, the J end lost 7 bases, and 8 bases lay between the germline ends. The CDR3 totals 14 residues. This chain's CDR3 is CASSQVPTNSPLHF. The CDR3 coding sequence is TGCGCCAGCAGCCAAGTTCCGACAAATTCACCCCTCCACTTT.